The 30 T cell receptor beta chains given below trace back to one sample, sequenced in a study of T-cell memory formation after mild COVID-19. TCRdb independently ran MiXCR on the 5' RACE reads; one entry per CDR3 protein. The sample lists some 600,000 distinct CDR3 sequences, roughly a sixth occurring once. The specimen sequenced was PBMCs or a T cell subset sorted from them (not recorded which). These TCRs come from an adult woman who had mild COVID-19 (a few samples of this study predate the infection). Cell type and time point are not known.

In its sample, this clonotype was seen a few times. The V and J genes are TRBV5-1 and TRBJ2-7; TRBD2 aligns across 9 bases. This CDR3 contains 15 residues. Germline CDR1 and CDR2: SGHRS and YFSETQ. The ends lost 0 bases at V and 2 bases at J; junction bases unmatched: 3. The CDR3 protein is CASSLESGRPYEQYF. The CDR3 DNA is TGCGCCAGCAGCTTGGAGAGCGGGAGGCCCTACGAGCAGTACTTC.

This clonotype has a handful of counts. This chain links TRBV18 with TRBJ2-5, with D unresolved. Germline assignment: CDR1 KGHSH and CDR2 LQKENI. This CDR3 is 16 amino acids long. Trimming cost V 1 base and J 0 bases, with 12 bases left between them. The CDR3 loop reads CASSPLRSIDQETQYF. The CDR3 bases are TGTGCCAGCTCACCACTAAGGTCGATAGACCAAGAGACCCAGTACTTC.

J is TRBJ2-7 and V is TRBV5-6; D is undetermined. Looked up from germline, CDR1 is SGHDT and CDR2 is YYEEEE. With 0 bases removed from V and 0 bases from J, the gap between germline ends came to 10 bases. The length of the CDR3 is 15 residues. CDR3 amino acids: CASSLAAGYSYEQYF. Here the CDR3 DNA reads TGTGCCAGCAGCTTGGCGGCAGGATACTCCTACGAGCAGTACTTC.

This clonotype was seen a handful of times. CDR3 in DNA: TGTGCCAGCAGCTTGGGCCCCGGGGGCAGGGTTGGGAATCAGCCCCAGCATTTT. This gives the protein CASSLGPGGRVGNQPQHF. The V and J genes are TRBV5-5 and TRBJ1-5, with D possibly being TRBD1 (6 bases). Germline CDR1 is SGHKS and CDR2 is YYEKEE (reference sequence). This CDR3 comprises 18 residues. Deletions cut 0 bases from V and 4 bases from J, with 20 bases between.

This chain connects TRBV9 to TRBJ2-7, with 9 bases matching TRBD1. After removal of 3 bases from V and 4 bases from J, the junction contained 5 bases not matched to a gene. The CDR3 sequence is 14 residues long. CDR1 is SGDLS and CDR2 is YYNGEE in the germline V gene. This chain's CDR3 is CASSATGQGYEQYF. The DNA of the CDR3 is TGTGCCAGCAGCGCAACGGGACAGGGTTACGAGCAGTACTTC.

The rearrangement joins TRBV19 to TRBJ1-5; D is unclear. The CDR3 covers 13 residues. Germline V gene lookup returns CDR1 LNHDA and CDR2 SQIVND (reference sequence). V was clipped by 5 bases and J by 0 bases, with 5 bases between them. CDR3 sequence: CASSDLSNQPQHF. CDR3 sequence (DNA): TGTGCCAGTAGTGACCTTAGCAATCAGCCCCAGCATTTT.

This chain connects TRBV2 to TRBJ2-3; D ambiguous. The CDR3 is 14 residues long. Deletions cut 3 bases from V and 3 bases from J, with 10 bases between. Germline CDR1 is SNHLY and CDR2 is FYNNEI. This CDR3 is CASSDGSYTDTQYF. CDR3 coding DNA: TGTGCCAGCAGTGACGGTTCCTATACAGATACGCAGTATTTT.

This clonotype has more than one count but fewer than ten. The CDR3: CASSHTHVGSSRAFF. The CDR3 DNA reads TGTGCCAGCAGCCATACTCACGTTGGGTCGAGCCGGGCTTTCTTT. The rearrangement joins TRBV7-2 to TRBJ1-1; the D is unclear. The CDR3 loop spans 15 amino acids. CDR1 SGHTA and CDR2 FQGNSA come from the germline V gene. Trimming stripped 5 bases from V and 11 bases from J, with 24 bases between.

This clonotype was observed a few times. The gene calls are TRBV5-5 and TRBJ2-3; D gene uncertain. Trimming stripped 2 bases from V and 5 bases from J, with 9 bases between. The CDR3 length is 13 residues. Per the germline V gene, CDR1 is SGHKS and CDR2 is YYEKEE (reference sequence). CDR3 DNA: TGTGCCAGCAGCTTTTCCCCGGTAGATACGCAGTATTTT. It encodes CASSFSPVDTQYF. The full variable domain, completed using reference TRBV5-5 and TRBJ2-3, is DAGVTQSPTHLIKTRGQQVTLRCSPISGHKSVSWYQQVLGQGPQFIFQYYEKEERGRGNFPDRFSARQFPNYSSELNVNALLLGDSALYLCASSFSPVDTQYFGPGTRLTVL.

The chain employs TRBV7-9 and TRBJ2-7, with D possibly TRBD1 on 5 matching bases. V lost 5 bases to trimming and J lost 4 bases, with 21 bases between them. The CDR3 is 16 residues long. CDR1 and CDR2 from the germline V gene are SEHNR and FQNEAQ (reference sequence). Written as DNA, the CDR3 is TGTGCCAGCAGCCGAATGGGGTACACAGGTTTTTACGAGCAGTACTTC. It is translated as CASSRMGYTGFYEQYF.

This clonotype was seen a single time. This chain joins TRBV7-2 and TRBJ2-5; D possibly corresponds to TRBD1 (6 bases). Germline V gene sequence: CDR1 SGHTA, CDR2 FQGNSA. CDR3 length equals 16 residues. The V end lost 1 base, the J end lost 1 base, and 13 bases lay between the germline ends. Here the CDR3 DNA reads TGTGCCAGCAGCTTAGGGGTGGACAGACCCCAAGAGACCCAGTACTTC. Translating gives CASSLGVDRPQETQYF.

Details on this clonotype: A much larger clone differs by one base, so this may be a read error. The chain employs TRBV12-3 or TRBV12-4 and TRBJ2-1; a possible D gene is TRBD1 (6 bases). CDR3 size: 13 residues. The CDR3 DNA reads as TGTGCCAGCGGTTTTCCAGGGGACAATGAGCAGTTCTTC. Protein: CASGFPGDNEQFF.

This clonotype has just a few counts. The CDR3 spells CASSQQAGGSYNEQFF. The CDR3 DNA follows: TGCGCCAGCAGCCAACAAGCGGGAGGTTCCTACAATGAGCAGTTCTTC. This chain joins TRBV4-3 and TRBJ2-1; 9 bases map to TRBD2. Per germline, CDR1 LGHNA and CDR2 YSLEER. With 2 bases clipped from V and 1 base from J, the junction kept 3 bases outside the gene matches. The CDR3 loop spans 16 amino acids.

This clonotype was seen ten or more times. CDR3 amino acids: CASSLGQGEPQHF. CDR3 bases: TGTGCCAGCAGCTTAGGACAGGGAGAGCCCCAGCATTTT. The chain combines TRBV7-2 with TRBJ1-5; 7 bases fit TRBD1. The V gene end was trimmed by 1 base and the J gene end by 8 bases; junction bases not matched to a gene: 2. Germline values: CDR1 SGHTA, CDR2 FQGNSA. The CDR3 is made up of 13 amino acids.

This clonotype was recorded a few times. V gene TRBV29-1 combines with J gene TRBJ2-7; D possibly corresponds to TRBD2 (6 bases). CDR3 size: 16 residues. Trimming shortened V by 5 bases and J by 3 bases, and 23 bases separated the two germline ends. Looked up from germline, CDR1 is SQVTM and CDR2 is ANQGSEA. CDR3 loop: CSVLGLLLPPIYEQYF. DNA of the CDR3: TGCAGCGTTTTGGGACTCCTGTTACCCCCTATCTACGAGCAGTACTTC.

The rearrangement joins TRBV20-1 to TRBJ2-1, with a tentative D call TRBD1 (6 bases). CDR1 is DFQATT and CDR2 is SNEGSKA in the germline V gene (reference sequence). CDR3 length equals 19 residues. Deletions cut 3 bases from V and 1 base from J, with 25 bases between. CDR3 sequence: CSASSMGSRGGASYNEQFF. CDR3 nucleotide sequence: TGCAGTGCTAGTAGTATGGGAAGCCGAGGGGGAGCTTCCTACAATGAGCAGTTCTTC.

This clonotype was detected only a few times. The chain couples TRBV7-2 to TRBJ2-1, with 11 bases fitting TRBD2. CDR1 and CDR2 (germline): SGHTA, FQGNSA. V lost 5 bases and J lost 7; bases outside the gene matches: 7. The CDR3 length is 15 residues. The CDR3 coding sequence is TGTGCCAGCAGCCGCACTAGCGGGAGAGGGAATGAGCAGTTCTTC. It encodes CASSRTSGRGNEQFF.

This clonotype showed up just a few times. This sequence joins TRBV4-2 and TRBJ1-4; 7 nucleotides agree with TRBD1. This CDR3 is built from 15 residues. Unmatched junction bases numbered 7, after V lost 5 bases and J lost 4 bases. Germline lookup yields CDR1 LGHNA and CDR2 YNFKEQ. The CDR3 DNA reads as TGTGCCAGCAGCGGCGGACAGGCGCTTAATGAAAAACTGTTTTTT. It specifies CASSGGQALNEKLFF.

The chain carries TRBV12-3 or TRBV12-4 and TRBJ2-2; tentatively, D is TRBD1 or TRBD2 (6 bases each). With 0 bases removed from V and 5 bases from J, the gap between germline ends came to 10 bases. The CDR3 loop spans 15 amino acids. In nucleotides, the CDR3 is TGTGCCAGCAGTTTAGCAGGGGGAGGTACCGGGGAGCTGTTTTTT. This codes for CASSLAGGGTGELFF.

This clonotype showed up many times. The chain uses TRBV4-1 and TRBJ2-6; D is possibly TRBD1 or TRBD2 (5 bases each). This CDR3 comprises 18 residues. Trimming removed 4 bases from V and 0 bases from J, with 16 bases in between. Germline V CDR1 and CDR2: MGHRA, YSYEKL. The CDR3 reads CASSLSGTASSGANVLTF. The CDR3 nucleotides read TGCGCCAGCAGCCTGTCCGGGACCGCAAGCTCTGGGGCCAACGTCCTGACTTTC.

The chain combines TRBV18 with TRBJ2-3; D uncertain. Germline V CDR1 and CDR2: KGHSH, LQKENI. The length of the CDR3 is 14 residues. The V end lost 5 bases, the J end lost 7 bases, and 16 bases lay between the germline ends. CDR3 loop: CASSTTPKPHTQYF. The CDR3 DNA sequence: TGTGCCAGCTCAACCACCCCTAAGCCGCATACGCAGTATTTT.

This clonotype was found a few times. The chain combines TRBV5-5 with TRBJ2-3; D gene unclear. Trimming removed 6 bases at V and 2 bases at J, with 16 bases between. The CDR3 has 15 residues. Per germline, CDR1 SGHKS and CDR2 YYEKEE (reference sequence). The CDR3 coding sequence is TGTGCCAGCATCCTGGTCTACGGCACCACAGATACGCAGTATTTT. Amino acids: CASILVYGTTDTQYF.

This chain uses TRBV5-1 with TRBJ2-1, with TRBD1 matching 9 bases. V dropped 3 bases and J dropped 8; count of bases not matched to a gene: 9. Germline CDR1 is SGHRS and CDR2 is YFSETQ. This CDR3 is built from 15 residues. The CDR3 protein is CASSSSGTGRDEQFF. The CDR3, as DNA: TGCGCCAGCAGCTCATCCGGGACAGGGCGCGATGAGCAGTTCTTC.

The chain carries TRBV24-1 and TRBJ2-1; D is unresolved. The germline V and J ends were trimmed by 5 bases and 6 bases, with 7 bases remaining between them. In germline, CDR1 is KGHDR, CDR2 SFDVKD. The CDR3 consists of 12 residues. CDR3 in DNA: TGTGCCACCAGTGCACGCAGCAATGAGCAGTTCTTC. Protein sequence: CATSARSNEQFF.

The genes are TRBV6-2 or TRBV6-3 and TRBJ2-7; D gene ambiguous. The CDR3 contains 13 residues. V shed 1 base and J shed 3 bases, with 7 bases lying between them. Germline CDR1 MNHEY, CDR2 SVGEGT. In DNA form, the CDR3 reads TGTGCCAGCAGTTACTGGATGGACTACGAGCAGTACTTC. It encodes CASSYWMDYEQYF.

Only a few counts were recorded for this clonotype. The chain uses TRBV6-5 and TRBJ1-4; possible D gene TRBD1, 5 bases. This CDR3 is 14 amino acids long. The germline V gene has CDR1 MNHEY and CDR2 SVGAGI. V lost 2 bases, J lost 7 bases, and 11 bases lay in between. CDR3 in amino acids: CASSYQGGGEKLFF. In DNA, the CDR3 is TGTGCCAGCAGTTACCAGGGAGGTGGTGAAAAACTGTTTTTT.

This clonotype was seen only a few times. V is TRBV4-1 and J is TRBJ1-1, with 7 bases matching TRBD1. J was trimmed by 10 bases and V by 0 bases; bases with no gene match: 11. Germline V gives CDR1 MGHRA, CDR2 YSYEKL. This CDR3 region has 15 residues. The CDR3 loop reads CASSQDPGQALGAFF. Here the CDR3 DNA reads TGCGCCAGCAGCCAAGATCCCGGACAGGCTTTAGGAGCTTTCTTT.

The V gene is TRBV20-1, the J gene TRBJ2-2; 12 nucleotides agree with TRBD2. Germline values: CDR1 DFQATT, CDR2 SNEGSKA (reference sequence). Trimming took 1 base from V and 3 from J; bases not matched to a gene: 3. The CDR3 runs to 16 residues. DNA for the CDR3: TGCAGTGCTAGAGTAGCTAGCGGGGGGGACACCGGGGAGCTGTTTTTT. It specifies CSARVASGGDTGELFF.

The genes are TRBV15 and TRBJ1-5; D gene unclear. In germline, CDR1 is LNHNV, CDR2 YYDKDF (reference sequence). Between the trimmed V and J ends, which lost 0 bases and 0 bases, there was a span of 9 bases. The CDR3 covers 16 residues. Here the CDR3 reads CATSRDMGGSNQPQHF. The CDR3 nucleotides are TGTGCCACCAGCAGAGATATGGGCGGTAGCAATCAGCCCCAGCATTTT.

This sequence joins TRBV5-5 and TRBJ2-7; 10 nucleotides align to TRBD2. The ends lost 2 bases at V and 7 bases at J; junction bases unmatched: 3. The germline gives CDR1 SGHKS, CDR2 YYEKEE (reference sequence). The CDR3 runs 13 residues. The CDR3 is CASSFLAGVEQYF. CDR3 DNA: TGTGCCAGCAGCTTCCTAGCGGGGGTTGAGCAGTACTTC. Full variable domain (rest looked up from reference TRBV5-5 and TRBJ2-7): DAGVTQSPTHLIKTRGQQVTLRCSPISGHKSVSWYQQVLGQGPQFIFQYYEKEERGRGNFPDRFSARQFPNYSSELNVNALLLGDSALYLCASSFLAGVEQYFGPGTRLTVT.